The 21 T cell receptor beta chains in this list originate from one sample, sequenced in a study of cytomegalovirus exposure and HLA in healthy donors. Sequencing was performed with immunoSEQ multiplex PCR; in TCRdb, only in-frame clones are kept and a portion is missing. The profile shows approximately 73,000 clones, 95% of them singletons. Material for sequencing was PBMCs. The receptor source for this set is a young man in good health and CMV-seronegative.

This chain connects TRBV15 to TRBJ1-5; the match to TRBD1 covers 7 bases. J was trimmed by 0 bases and V by 2 bases; bases with no gene match: 7. This CDR3 is 17 amino acids long. The germline V gene encodes CDR1 LNHNV and CDR2 YYDKDF (reference sequence). The CDR3 spells CATSRFAGGYSNQPQHF. CDR3 nucleotides: TGTGCCACCAGCAGATTCGCAGGGGGGTATAGCAATCAGCCCCAGCATTTT.

The chain employs TRBV9 and TRBJ2-2; 10 bases agree with TRBD2. There are 15 residues in the CDR3. Looked up from germline, CDR1 is SGDLS and CDR2 is YYNGEE. The ends lost 0 bases at V and 6 bases at J; junction bases unmatched: 2. DNA for the CDR3: TGTGCCAGCAGCGTAGAACTAGCGGGGCCCGGGGAGCTGTTTTTT. Translated: CASSVELAGPGELFF. The whole variable domain, remainder taken from reference TRBV9 and TRBJ2-2, is DSGVTQTPKHLITATGQRVTLRCSPRSGDLSVYWYQQSLDQGLQFLIQYYNGEERAKGNILERFSAQQFPDLHSELNLSSLELGDSALYFCASSVELAGPGELFFGEGSRLTVL.

The gene calls are TRBV27 and TRBJ2-2; weak D call: TRBD2 (6 bases). The V and J ends lost 6 bases and 15 bases respectively, with 20 bases between them. Germline V gene lookup returns CDR1 MNHEY and CDR2 SMNVEV (reference sequence). This CDR3 is 13 amino acids long. CDR3 in DNA: TGTGCCAGCAGCCCCCCGACGGAGGGGACGGTGTTTTTT. Its translation: CASSPPTEGTVFF.

The CDR3 DNA sequence: TGTGCCAGCAGTCGACAGGGGCTCTCCTACGAGCAGTACTTC. It codes for CASSRQGLSYEQYF. The chain recombines TRBV6-4 with TRBJ2-7; 8 nucleotides match TRBD1. Trimming took 5 bases from V and 0 from J; bases not matched to a gene: 3. CDR3 length equals 14 residues. CDR1 and CDR2 from the germline V gene are MRHNA and SNTAGT.

The CDR3 sequence is CASSHLIAGGGTDTQYF. The CDR3 nucleotides read TGTGCCAGCAGTCATTTAATAGCGGGGGGAGGTACAGATACGCAGTATTTT. The chain recombines TRBV27 with TRBJ2-3, with 10 bases matching TRBD2. The ends lost 5 bases at V and 3 bases at J; junction bases unmatched: 11. The CDR3 has 17 amino acids. CDR1 is MNHEY, CDR2 SMNVEV, per germline (reference sequence).

Only a few counts were recorded for this clone. V and J are TRBV4-3 and TRBJ1-2; D is uncertain. The CDR3 extends over 16 amino acids. Between the trimmed V and J ends, which lost 4 bases and 7 bases, there was a span of 22 bases. Germline V gene data show CDR1 as LGHNA and CDR2 as YSLEER. The CDR3 here is CASSPSLPYSIFGYTF. The CDR3 DNA reads as TGCGCCAGCAGCCCCTCTCTGCCCTACAGCATCTTTGGCTACACCTTC.

This clone was recorded only once. The gene calls are TRBV14 and TRBJ1-1; TRBD1 is a possible D gene (5 bases). Trimming removed 2 bases from V and 5 bases from J, with 15 bases in between. The germline CDR1 and CDR2 sequences are SGHDN and FVKESK. The CDR3 length is 15 residues. The CDR3 spells CASSQWVQEMTEAFF. Here the CDR3 DNA reads TGTGCCAGCAGCCAATGGGTACAGGAAATGACTGAAGCTTTCTTT.

The chain joins TRBV2 to TRBJ2-3, with D perhaps TRBD2 (6 bases). Germline CDR1 and CDR2: SNHLY and FYNNEI. The CDR3 length is 18 residues. V shed 6 bases and J shed 0 bases, with 22 bases lying between them. The CDR3, as DNA: TGTGCCAGCAGGTACCGGGAGATACTATCTACTAGCACAGATACGCAGTATTTT. Its translation is CASRYREILSTSTDTQYF.

J is TRBJ1-3 and V is TRBV4-1; D is possibly TRBD1 (5 bases). The V end was cut by 4 bases, the J end by 0 bases, with 19 bases between. Germline CDR1 is MGHRA and CDR2 is YSYEKL. The CDR3 runs to 18 residues. As DNA, the CDR3 is TGCGCCAGCAGCCCCCCCTTGGGAGGGGCAAACTCTGGAAACACCATATATTTT. Its protein is CASSPPLGGANSGNTIYF.

The chain joins TRBV7-2 to TRBJ2-2; D not resolved. Germline lookup yields CDR1 SGHTA and CDR2 FQGNSA. This CDR3 spans 14 amino acids. The ends were cut back, 5 bases at V and 1 base at J, with 8 bases in the middle. The CDR3 nucleotides read TGTGCCAGCAGCGCACATATGAACACCGGGGAGCTGTTTTTT. Protein product: CASSAHMNTGELFF.

This clone was counted between two and nine times. The chain uses TRBV5-6 and TRBJ1-2; TRBD1 might be the D (5 bases). This CDR3 has 12 amino acids. The germline V gene encodes CDR1 SGHDT and CDR2 YYEEEE. Trimming left V 5 bases short and J 6 bases short, with 11 bases between. This CDR3 reads CASRPGLDGYTF. In DNA form, the CDR3 reads TGTGCCAGCAGACCGGGACTCGATGGCTACACCTTC.

The V and J genes are TRBV25-1 and TRBJ1-2, with a weak D call TRBD1 (5 bases). Looked up from germline, CDR1 is MGHDK and CDR2 is SYGVNS. This CDR3 contains 13 residues. Trimming shortened V by 6 bases and J by 6 bases, and 14 bases separated the two germline ends. The CDR3: CASSRRGGNGYTF. The CDR3 DNA reads as TGTGCCAGCAGCAGACGGGGGGGTAATGGCTACACCTTC.

V usage is TRBV19 and J usage is TRBJ1-3, with TRBD1 matching 9 bases. From germline, CDR1 is LNHDA and CDR2 SQIVND (reference sequence). J gave up 4 bases and V 5 bases, and 9 bases lay outside the gene matches. This CDR3 comprises 16 residues. In DNA, the CDR3 is TGTGCCAGTAGTCCCGACACAGGGGGCTCCGGAAACACCATATATTTT. Translation: CASSPDTGGSGNTIYF.

The V gene is TRBV4-3, the J gene TRBJ1-4, with a weak D call TRBD1 (5 bases). Looked up from germline, CDR1 is LGHNA and CDR2 is YSLEER. This CDR3 is built from 13 residues. Trimming removed 3 bases from V and 7 bases from J, with 9 bases in between. The CDR3 sequence: CASSQDTSEKLFF. The CDR3 DNA reads TGCGCCAGCAGCCAGGACACCAGTGAAAAACTGTTTTTT.

This chain uses TRBV4-1 with TRBJ2-6; 10 positions match TRBD2. The CDR3 loop spans 18 amino acids. From germline, CDR1 is MGHRA and CDR2 YSYEKL. The ends lost 5 bases at V and 0 bases at J; junction bases unmatched: 7. CDR3 amino acids: CASSYGLAASSGANVLTF. The DNA of the CDR3 is TGCGCCAGCAGCTACGGACTAGCGGCGAGCTCTGGGGCCAACGTCCTGACTTTC.

V gene TRBV11-2 combines with J gene TRBJ2-3; 11 nucleotides match TRBD1. The length of the CDR3 is 16 residues. The germline V gene encodes CDR1 SGHAT and CDR2 FQNNGV. V shed 5 bases, J shed 4 bases, and the junction held 8 bases outside the gene matches. In DNA form, the CDR3 reads TGTGCCAGCAGCGATTGGACAGGGGGCTTTGCAGATACGCAGTATTTT. Translating it yields CASSDWTGGFADTQYF.

The rearrangement joins TRBV6-1 to TRBJ2-1; 14 nucleotides line up with TRBD2. The germline V gene encodes CDR1 MNHNS and CDR2 SASEGT. The V and J ends lost 3 bases and 9 bases, in that order; junction bases with no gene match: 4. The CDR3 has 15 amino acids. CDR3 protein: CASSETSGGAGEQFF. The CDR3 region has the DNA TGTGCCAGCAGTGAGACTAGCGGGGGGGCGGGTGAGCAGTTCTTC.

V gene TRBV15 combines with J gene TRBJ2-1; 12 bases are shared with TRBD2. In germline, CDR1 is LNHNV, CDR2 YYDKDF (reference sequence). V gave up 0 bases and J gave up 5 bases; unmatched junction bases: 2. The CDR3 consists of 16 residues. The CDR3 DNA is TGTGCCACCAGCAGAGACCTAGCGGGGGGGAACAATGAGCAGTTCTTC. As protein: CATSRDLAGGNNEQFF.

The V and J genes are TRBV11-1 and TRBJ2-6, with 8 nucleotides matching TRBD1. Germline V gene lookup returns CDR1 SGHAT and CDR2 FQDESV (reference sequence). This CDR3 region has 15 residues. V was clipped by 6 bases and J by 2 bases; unmatched bases: 3. In nucleotides, the CDR3 is TGTGCCAGCAGGCGACAGGGGACTGGGGCCAACGTCCTGACTTTC. It translates to CASRRQGTGANVLTF.

Only one count was recorded for this clone. CDR3 residues: CASSQSKLAGGAYEQYF. CDR3 bases: TGCGCCAGCAGCCAATCCAAGCTAGCGGGGGGTGCCTACGAGCAGTACTTC. V gene TRBV4-1 combines with J gene TRBJ2-7; the match to TRBD2 covers 11 bases. The J segment lost 2 bases and the V segment lost 2 bases, leaving 8 bases of the junction unmatched. The CDR3 is 17 amino acids. CDR1 MGHRA and CDR2 YSYEKL come from the germline V gene.

The J gene is TRBJ1-1, the V gene TRBV6-5; D ambiguous. This CDR3 contains 13 residues. Germline CDR1 reads MNHEY; CDR2 reads SVGAGI. Trimming removed 5 bases from V and 0 bases from J, with 7 bases in between. This chain's CDR3 is CASSPGLNTEAFF. The CDR3 bases are TGTGCCAGCAGTCCGGGGTTGAACACTGAAGCTTTCTTT.